The clone carrying this TCR beta chain was observed a single time. In the authors' workflow: Nucleated cell number was recorded as an estimate derived from reference gene primer amplification. Generated by immunoSEQ multiplex PCR, the TCRdb table keeps only in-frame clones and is missing some. V and J calls and clone size are as listed in that table; D and trimming were resolved from the DNA. This sample has over 100,000 clones; 85% occur once, and the top ten carry under 13%. The record originates from a study of blood T cell repertoires in COVID-19. Study at large: COVID-19 samples from acute and convalescent phases originated in the United States, Italy and Spain. Sample material is recorded as cDNA or gDNA derived from T cells, B-cell-depleted T cells, or PBMCs.

V was cut by 5 bases and J by 4 bases, with 14 bases left in between. Germline assignment: CDR1 SGHTA and CDR2 FQGNSA. The CDR3 has 15 amino acids. Source material: peripheral blood. The chain combines TRBV7-2 with TRBJ2-2, with D possibly TRBD1 on 6 matching bases. This receptor was obtained from a man at least 80 years old with acute or convalescent COVID-19. The CDR3 DNA reads TGTGCCAGCAGCGTGAGAGGGACAATCACCGGGGAGCTGTTTTTT. Amino acid sequence: CASSVRGTITGELFF.